This T cell receptor (beta chain) was identified in a study of molecular identifiers for immune sequencing clone quantification. Study conclusions and caveats: Clone sizes could be underestimated for highly expanded clones when identical TCR molecules share a barcode.

The CDR3 runs 15 residues. Germline CDR1 and CDR2: MNHEY and SVGAGI. V shed 0 bases and J shed 1 base, with 10 bases lying between them. TCRdb ran MiXCR on the PCR reads and lists one entry per CDR3 protein. The profile shows approximately 590,000 distinct CDR3 sequences, roughly 27% of them singletons. For naive CD8 T cells, sorting used the CD8+CD4-CCR7+CD45RA+ phenotype. Only a few counts were recorded for this clonotype. The antigen is undetermined. The chain uses TRBV6-5 and TRBJ2-7; D remains unclear. This clonotype originated in a human donor in good health. Some libraries in this study had Jurkat cell RNA spiked in. The sample consisted of naive CD8+ T cells from blood, with Jurkat cell RNA spiked in. Subset noted: FACS-sorted CD8+CD4-CCR7+CD45RA+ naive T cells. The CDR3 sequence is CASSYSVYGSYEQYF. CDR3 sequence (DNA): TGTGCCAGCAGTTACTCGGTTTACGGTTCCTACGAGCAGTACTTC.